These 6 T cell receptor beta chains were all obtained from the same sample, sequenced in a study of blood T cell repertoires in COVID-19 (dated by TCRdb to about 2020). The library was made by the immunoSEQ multiplex PCR assay. In TCRdb, the immuneACCESS table is reduced to in-frame sequences with V and J assigned. These tables do not hold every clone; where another copy was compared, an unresolved V gene accounts for under half, and the others remain unexplained. Counted in this sample were 52,000 or so clones; around nine tenths of them appeared once. The top ten constitute 9.7% of the sample. Source material: peripheral blood. Receptors were obtained from a woman of 80 years or more with acute or convalescent COVID-19.

The chain has TRBV5-1 and TRBJ1-5; TRBD1 aligns across 8 bases. Germline CDR1 is SGHRS and CDR2 is YFSETQ. The CDR3 extends over 14 amino acids. After removal of 4 bases from V and 6 bases from J, the junction contained 6 bases not matched to a gene. The CDR3, as DNA: TGCGCCAGCAGCCCAGGACAGGGTGGTCAGCCCCAGCATTTT. Protein: CASSPGQGGQPQHF.

CDR3 nucleotide sequence: TGTGCCAGCAGTTCAGGGGCCGTCGAATCTAACTATGGCTACACCTTC. Protein sequence: CASSSGAVESNYGYTF. V is TRBV6-5 and J is TRBJ1-2, with a possible D match to TRBD1 (6 bases). Trimming cost V 4 bases and J 0 bases, with 15 bases left between them. Germline V lookup: CDR1 MNHEY, CDR2 SVGAGI. The CDR3 consists of 16 residues.

The chain carries TRBV5-1 and TRBJ2-5; D may be TRBD2 (6 bases). Germline CDR1 reads SGHRS; CDR2 reads YFSETQ. This CDR3 spans 14 amino acids. Trimming took off 4 bases at V and 3 bases at J, with 13 bases between the two ends. CDR3 in amino acids: CASSVTPGEETQYF. For the CDR3, the DNA is TGCGCCAGCAGCGTGACTCCGGGGGAAGAGACCCAGTACTTC.

The chain uses TRBV11-2 and TRBJ2-2, with 7 nucleotides matching TRBD2. The germline V gene has CDR1 SGHAT and CDR2 FQNNGV. J gave up 3 bases and V 0 bases, and 7 bases lay outside the gene matches. The CDR3 sequence is 17 residues long. CDR3 amino acids: CASSLEIPSGYTGELFF. In DNA form, the CDR3 reads TGTGCCAGCAGCTTAGAAATTCCTAGCGGTTACACCGGGGAGCTGTTTTTT.

The chain joins TRBV6-5 to TRBJ1-5; 7 bases align to TRBD1. Germline CDR1 reads MNHEY; CDR2 reads SVGAGI. This CDR3 spans 14 amino acids. Trimming took 5 bases from V and 7 from J; bases not matched to a gene: 8. As DNA, the CDR3 is TGTGCCAGCAGTCCCGACAGGGTCTCCCAGCCCCAGCATTTT. It encodes CASSPDRVSQPQHF.

V is TRBV29-1 and J is TRBJ2-1, with D unresolved. CDR3 size: 11 residues. Between the trimmed V and J ends, which lost 7 bases and 4 bases, there was a span of 8 bases. Germline CDR1 SQVTM, CDR2 ANQGSEA. The CDR3 region is CSGRRYNEQFF. The CDR3 DNA follows: TGCAGCGGAAGGCGGTACAATGAGCAGTTCTTC.